Listed below are T cell receptor beta chains from one sample, sequenced in a study of T cell responses to AZD1222 COVID-19 vaccine. Method: immunoSEQ multiplex PCR; TCRdb's copy keeps in-frame clones and lacks some. The sample has tens of thousands of clones; roughly 91% are singletons. This sample comprised peripheral blood, obtained 28 days after the second AZD1222 dose. These TCRs come from an adult who received the AZD1222 COVID-19 vaccine. Both conserved end residues are trimmed from each CDR3. The order of the fields is J gene, V gene, CDR3 protein.

TRBJ1-5 | TRBV19 | ASTEGQGIFQPQH
TRBJ2-3 | TRBV6-1 | ASSEKGQRSTDTQY
TRBJ2-7 | TRBV3-1/TRBV3-2 | ASSPWTSGGLTYEQY
TRBJ1-1 | TRBV11-3 | ASSLVPTRYRAF
TRBJ2-7 | TRBV27 | ASSLVGTGGYEQY
TRBJ1-1 | TRBV4-2 | ASSQDWAPGAEAF
TRBJ1-3 | TRBV5-1 | ASSPMMRTDGNTIY
TRBJ1-6 | TRBV6-1 | ASSVGGAIGNSPLH
TRBJ1-4 | TRBV12-3/TRBV12-4 | ASSLEPDEKLF
TRBJ2-1 | TRBV5-4 | ASSHGRPSYNEQF
TRBJ1-3 | TRBV2 | ASTFKDYSGNTIY
- | TRBV3-1/TRBV3-2 | ASSQDPGLGIY